The rows below give T cell receptor beta chains drawn from one sample of a study of spatial heterogeneity in lung cancer. TCRdb independently ran MiXCR on the 5' RACE reads; one entry per CDR3 protein. The sample consists of several thousand distinct CDR3 sequences, around 16% of them appearing once. Material: lung tumor tissue, obtained at surgery. These receptors came from a female donor with early-stage non-small cell lung cancer. Each CDR3 is given with its conserved first and last residue. The order of the fields is D gene, J gene, CDR3 length, clone size, V gene, CDR3 protein, CDR3 DNA. The D gene is left open where the match is weak. Size is stated for part of the rows, as once, few or many counts, or as a class when the clone is expanded.

d_call: .; j_call: TRBJ2-5; cdr3_length: 12; clone_size: medium-sized; v_call: TRBV29-1; cdr3_aa: CSVRTRRETQYF; cdr3_nt: TGCAGCGTCAGAACCCGAAGGGAGACCCAGTACTTC
d_call: TRBD2; j_call: TRBJ2-5; cdr3_length: 16; clone_size: many; v_call: TRBV7-7; cdr3_aa: CASSLAGSTGQETQYF; cdr3_nt: TGTGCTAGCAGCTTAGCGGGATCGACAGGTCAAGAGACCCAGTACTTC
d_call: .; j_call: TRBJ2-2; cdr3_length: 15; clone_size: many; v_call: TRBV12-5; cdr3_aa: CASGLPPLGTGELFF; cdr3_nt: TGTGCTAGTGGTTTGCCCCCGCTGGGCACCGGGGAGCTGTTTTTT
d_call: TRBD1; j_call: TRBJ1-5; cdr3_length: 18; clone_size: medium-sized; v_call: TRBV4-1; cdr3_aa: CASSQDLGQGRSNQPQHF; cdr3_nt: TGCGCCAGCAGCCAAGATCTGGGACAGGGTAGAAGCAATCAGCCCCAGCATTTT
d_call: TRBD1; j_call: TRBJ2-1; cdr3_length: 14; clone_size: .; v_call: TRBV20-1; cdr3_aa: CSASDRGQVNEQFF; cdr3_nt: TGCAGTGCTTCGGACAGGGGGCAAGTCAATGAGCAGTTCTTC
d_call: .; j_call: TRBJ2-7; cdr3_length: 11; clone_size: hyperexpanded; v_call: TRBV10-3; cdr3_aa: CATGLTSEQYF; cdr3_nt: TGTGCCACCGGATTGACTAGTGAGCAGTACTTC
d_call: .; j_call: TRBJ1-5; cdr3_length: 14; clone_size: many; v_call: TRBV2; cdr3_aa: CASSATGPNEPQHF; cdr3_nt: TGTGCCAGCAGTGCGACAGGCCCAAACGAACCCCAGCATTTT
d_call: .; j_call: TRBJ2-1; cdr3_length: 10; clone_size: medium-sized; v_call: TRBV10-2; cdr3_aa: CASFLDEQFF; cdr3_nt: TGCGCCAGCTTTCTGGATGAGCAGTTCTTC
d_call: .; j_call: TRBJ2-5; cdr3_length: 14; clone_size: medium-sized; v_call: TRBV29-1; cdr3_aa: CSGSTSSVRETQYF; cdr3_nt: TGCAGCGGGTCGACGTCTAGCGTTCGAGAGACCCAGTACTTC
d_call: .; j_call: TRBJ2-3; cdr3_length: 13; clone_size: .; v_call: TRBV5-1; cdr3_aa: CASSLLTEDTQYF; cdr3_nt: TGCGCCAGCAGCTTGCTCACGGAAGATACGCAGTATTTT
d_call: TRBD2; j_call: TRBJ2-3; cdr3_length: 16; clone_size: once; v_call: TRBV6-4; cdr3_aa: CASRISWTSEADTQYF; cdr3_nt: TGTGCCAGCAGGATTTCGTGGACTAGCGAGGCAGATACGCAGTATTTT
d_call: .; j_call: TRBJ2-2; cdr3_length: 15; clone_size: medium-sized; v_call: TRBV18; cdr3_aa: CASSPPGKRAGELFF; cdr3_nt: TGTGCCAGCTCACCACCTGGAAAGCGGGCCGGGGAGCTGTTTTTT
d_call: TRBD1; j_call: TRBJ2-1; cdr3_length: 15; clone_size: medium-sized; v_call: TRBV6-5; cdr3_aa: CASSPGTGGINEQFF; cdr3_nt: TGTGCCAGCAGTCCCGGGACAGGGGGAATCAATGAGCAGTTCTTC
d_call: .; j_call: TRBJ2-1; cdr3_length: 14; clone_size: many; v_call: TRBV20-1; cdr3_aa: CSARRDSGPNEQFF; cdr3_nt: TGCAGTGCTCGCCGGGACTCGGGCCCCAATGAGCAGTTCTTC
d_call: .; j_call: TRBJ1-3; cdr3_length: 14; clone_size: medium-sized; v_call: TRBV2; cdr3_aa: CASSWMGLGNTIYF; cdr3_nt: TGTGCCAGCAGCTGGATGGGGTTGGGAAACACCATATATTTT
d_call: TRBD2; j_call: TRBJ2-2; cdr3_length: 14; clone_size: .; v_call: TRBV20-1; cdr3_aa: CSARLAGNTGELFF; cdr3_nt: TGCAGTGCTAGACTAGCGGGGAACACCGGGGAGCTGTTTTTT
d_call: TRBD1; j_call: TRBJ2-2; cdr3_length: 17; clone_size: .; v_call: TRBV6-2/TRBV6-3; cdr3_aa: CASSWGNRGSNTGELFF; cdr3_nt: TGTGCCAGCAGTTGGGGAAACAGGGGGTCGAACACCGGGGAGCTGTTTTTT
d_call: .; j_call: TRBJ2-7; cdr3_length: 12; clone_size: .; v_call: TRBV3-1; cdr3_aa: CASSQLGREQYF; cdr3_nt: TGTGCCAGCAGCCAATTGGGACGCGAGCAGTACTTC
d_call: .; j_call: TRBJ2-1; cdr3_length: 12; clone_size: many; v_call: TRBV6-2/TRBV6-3; cdr3_aa: CASSRFENEQFF; cdr3_nt: TGTGCCAGCAGTCGCTTTGAGAATGAGCAGTTCTTC
d_call: .; j_call: TRBJ2-7; cdr3_length: 11; clone_size: .; v_call: TRBV20-1; cdr3_aa: CSAREDNEQYF; cdr3_nt: TGCAGTGCTAGAGAGGACAACGAGCAGTACTTC
d_call: .; j_call: TRBJ1-6; cdr3_length: 13; clone_size: few; v_call: TRBV14; cdr3_aa: CASSQALGGPLHF; cdr3_nt: TGTGCCAGCAGCCAAGCCCTTGGGGGACCCCTCCACTTT
d_call: TRBD2; j_call: TRBJ2-1; cdr3_length: 15; clone_size: .; v_call: TRBV7-2; cdr3_aa: CASSQRLAGTNEQFF; cdr3_nt: TGTGCCAGCAGCCAGAGGCTAGCGGGGACCAATGAGCAGTTCTTC
d_call: .; j_call: TRBJ2-3; cdr3_length: 13; clone_size: .; v_call: TRBV7-2; cdr3_aa: CASSSRGRDTQYF; cdr3_nt: TGTGCCAGCAGTTCCCGAGGGCGAGATACGCAGTATTTT
d_call: .; j_call: TRBJ1-2; cdr3_length: 13; clone_size: .; v_call: TRBV7-9; cdr3_aa: CASSFDTNYGYTF; cdr3_nt: TGTGCCAGCAGCTTCGACACGAACTATGGCTACACCTTC
d_call: TRBD2; j_call: TRBJ2-1; cdr3_length: 14; clone_size: .; v_call: TRBV20-1; cdr3_aa: CSARVLAGANEQFF; cdr3_nt: TGCAGTGCTAGAGTACTAGCGGGGGCCAATGAGCAGTTCTTC
d_call: TRBD2; j_call: TRBJ2-5; cdr3_length: 16; clone_size: .; v_call: TRBV6-5; cdr3_aa: CASGTTGLAGAETQYF; cdr3_nt: TGTGCCAGCGGGACAACGGGACTAGCGGGGGCAGAGACCCAGTACTTC
d_call: .; j_call: TRBJ1-5; cdr3_length: 13; clone_size: .; v_call: TRBV20-1; cdr3_aa: CSARGPVNQPQHF; cdr3_nt: TGCAGTGCTAGGGGACCGGTCAATCAGCCCCAGCATTTT
d_call: TRBD1; j_call: TRBJ2-1; cdr3_length: 15; clone_size: medium-sized; v_call: TRBV5-1; cdr3_aa: CASSLNGQGRNEQFF; cdr3_nt: TGCGCCAGCAGCTTGAACGGACAGGGCAGGAATGAGCAGTTCTTC
d_call: TRBD2; j_call: TRBJ2-3; cdr3_length: 20; clone_size: medium-sized; v_call: TRBV11-2; cdr3_aa: CASSLERAATGTRYTDTQYF; cdr3_nt: TGTGCCAGCAGCTTAGAAAGGGCAGCGACCGGGACTAGATACACAGATACGCAGTATTTT
d_call: TRBD2; j_call: TRBJ2-5; cdr3_length: 15; clone_size: medium-sized; v_call: TRBV27; cdr3_aa: CASTPLGEGQETQYF; cdr3_nt: TGTGCCAGCACCCCCCTAGGGGAGGGGCAAGAGACCCAGTACTTC
d_call: .; j_call: TRBJ2-1; cdr3_length: 13; clone_size: medium-sized; v_call: TRBV30; cdr3_aa: CAWSLLGGNEQFF; cdr3_nt: TGTGCCTGGAGTTTGTTAGGAGGCAATGAGCAGTTCTTC
d_call: TRBD2; j_call: TRBJ2-1; cdr3_length: 17; clone_size: medium-sized; v_call: TRBV11-2; cdr3_aa: CASSPGLAGGLYNEQFF; cdr3_nt: TGTGCCAGCAGCCCGGGACTAGCGGGGGGCCTATACAATGAGCAGTTCTTC
d_call: TRBD2; j_call: TRBJ2-3; cdr3_length: 16; clone_size: many; v_call: TRBV28; cdr3_aa: CASSLFASGGTDTQYF; cdr3_nt: TGTGCCAGCAGTTTATTCGCTAGCGGGGGCACAGATACGCAGTATTTT
d_call: TRBD2; j_call: TRBJ2-3; cdr3_length: 18; clone_size: many; v_call: TRBV4-1; cdr3_aa: CASSPTQTQLAGTDTQYF; cdr3_nt: TGCGCCAGCAGCCCTACGCAGACCCAACTAGCGGGGACAGATACGCAGTATTTT
d_call: .; j_call: TRBJ1-5; cdr3_length: 17; clone_size: large; v_call: TRBV6-6; cdr3_aa: CASSLRQKGTGYQPQHF; cdr3_nt: TGTGCCAGCAGCCTACGACAGAAGGGGACGGGTTATCAGCCCCAGCATTTT
d_call: .; j_call: TRBJ2-2; cdr3_length: 14; clone_size: many; v_call: TRBV7-2; cdr3_aa: CASSLQGGPGELFF; cdr3_nt: TGTGCCAGCAGCTTACAGGGGGGGCCCGGGGAGCTGTTTTTT
d_call: .; j_call: TRBJ2-7; cdr3_length: 14; clone_size: .; v_call: TRBV12-3/TRBV12-4; cdr3_aa: CASKGQGPSYEQYF; cdr3_nt: TGTGCCAGCAAGGGTCAGGGTCCCTCCTACGAGCAGTACTTC
d_call: .; j_call: TRBJ1-1; cdr3_length: 14; clone_size: many; v_call: TRBV19; cdr3_aa: CASRGAYLNTEAFF; cdr3_nt: TGTGCCAGTAGGGGAGCCTACTTGAACACTGAAGCTTTCTTT
d_call: .; j_call: TRBJ2-3; cdr3_length: 14; clone_size: many; v_call: TRBV9; cdr3_aa: CASSRGAGTDTQYF; cdr3_nt: TGTGCCAGCAGCCGGGGGGCCGGGACAGATACGCAGTATTTT
d_call: TRBD1; j_call: TRBJ1-2; cdr3_length: 14; clone_size: medium-sized; v_call: TRBV6-6; cdr3_aa: CASSRFQGAEGYTF; cdr3_nt: TGTGCCAGCAGCAGGTTCCAGGGGGCAGAAGGCTACACCTTC
d_call: TRBD2; j_call: TRBJ2-3; cdr3_length: 16; clone_size: many; v_call: TRBV12-3/TRBV12-4; cdr3_aa: CASSPPAGTSTDTQYF; cdr3_nt: TGTGCCAGCAGTCCGCCAGCGGGGACTAGCACAGATACGCAGTATTTT
d_call: .; j_call: TRBJ1-2; cdr3_length: 16; clone_size: medium-sized; v_call: TRBV28; cdr3_aa: CASSLTPEGGEDGYTF; cdr3_nt: TGTGCCAGCAGTTTAACCCCCGAAGGGGGTGAGGACGGCTACACCTTC
d_call: TRBD1; j_call: TRBJ1-2; cdr3_length: 13; clone_size: .; v_call: TRBV12-3/TRBV12-4; cdr3_aa: CASSRQGIFGYTF; cdr3_nt: TGTGCCAGCAGCCGACAGGGGATCTTTGGCTACACCTTC
d_call: TRBD2; j_call: TRBJ2-3; cdr3_length: 18; clone_size: many; v_call: TRBV27; cdr3_aa: CASSVRGLAGGFTDTQYF; cdr3_nt: TGTGCCAGCAGTGTACGCGGACTAGCGGGGGGGTTCACAGATACGCAGTATTTT
d_call: .; j_call: TRBJ2-7; cdr3_length: 15; clone_size: many; v_call: TRBV5-1; cdr3_aa: CASSLETLSSYEQYF; cdr3_nt: TGCGCCAGCAGCTTGGAGACATTAAGCTCCTACGAGCAGTACTTC
d_call: TRBD1; j_call: TRBJ1-1; cdr3_length: 13; clone_size: medium-sized; v_call: TRBV20-1; cdr3_aa: CSAPMTGGTEAFF; cdr3_nt: TGCAGTGCACCTATGACAGGGGGCACTGAAGCTTTCTTT
d_call: .; j_call: TRBJ2-4; cdr3_length: 14; clone_size: many; v_call: TRBV20-1; cdr3_aa: CSAPRGRDKNIQYF; cdr3_nt: TGCAGTGCCCCCCGTGGCCGGGACAAAAACATTCAGTACTTC
d_call: .; j_call: TRBJ2-5; cdr3_length: 14; clone_size: .; v_call: TRBV7-7; cdr3_aa: CASSPRLTKETQYF; cdr3_nt: TGTGCTAGCAGCCCCCGGCTGACGAAAGAGACCCAGTACTTC
d_call: .; j_call: TRBJ1-5; cdr3_length: 14; clone_size: medium-sized; v_call: TRBV18; cdr3_aa: CASSTGWSNQPQHF; cdr3_nt: TGTGCCAGCTCAACAGGGTGGAGCAATCAGCCCCAGCATTTT
d_call: TRBD2; j_call: TRBJ2-7; cdr3_length: 14; clone_size: many; v_call: TRBV20-1; cdr3_aa: CSALKGLAAYEQYF; cdr3_nt: TGCAGTGCCCTGAAGGGGCTAGCGGCCTACGAGCAGTACTTC
d_call: .; j_call: TRBJ2-1; cdr3_length: 12; clone_size: many; v_call: TRBV20-1; cdr3_aa: CSAKAEINEQFF; cdr3_nt: TGCAGTGCTAAAGCGGAGATAAATGAGCAGTTCTTC
d_call: .; j_call: TRBJ2-7; cdr3_length: 12; clone_size: many; v_call: TRBV6-2/TRBV6-3; cdr3_aa: CASRRQTYEQYF; cdr3_nt: TGTGCCAGCAGGCGTCAGACCTACGAGCAGTACTTC
d_call: TRBD1; j_call: TRBJ1-2; cdr3_length: 15; clone_size: many; v_call: TRBV18; cdr3_aa: CASSTSGQGESGYTF; cdr3_nt: TGTGCCAGCTCAACGTCGGGACAGGGGGAATCTGGCTACACCTTC
d_call: .; j_call: TRBJ2-7; cdr3_length: 11; clone_size: few; v_call: TRBV3-1; cdr3_aa: CASSRDGPQYF; cdr3_nt: TGTGCCAGCAGCCGGGACGGTCCGCAGTACTTC
d_call: .; j_call: TRBJ1-1; cdr3_length: 13; clone_size: .; v_call: TRBV28; cdr3_aa: CASSLWKNTEAFF; cdr3_nt: TGTGCCAGCAGTTTATGGAAGAACACTGAAGCTTTCTTT